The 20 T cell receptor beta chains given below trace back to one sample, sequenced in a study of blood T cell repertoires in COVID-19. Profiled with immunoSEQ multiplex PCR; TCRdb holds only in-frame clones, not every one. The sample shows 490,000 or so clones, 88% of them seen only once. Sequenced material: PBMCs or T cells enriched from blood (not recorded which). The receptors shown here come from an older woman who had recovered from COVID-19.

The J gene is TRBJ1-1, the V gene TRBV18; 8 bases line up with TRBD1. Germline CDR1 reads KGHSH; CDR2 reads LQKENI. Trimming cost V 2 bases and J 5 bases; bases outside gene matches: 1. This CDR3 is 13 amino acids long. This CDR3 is CASSPGQGTEAFF. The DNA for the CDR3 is TGTGCCAGCTCACCAGGACAGGGAACTGAAGCTTTCTTT.

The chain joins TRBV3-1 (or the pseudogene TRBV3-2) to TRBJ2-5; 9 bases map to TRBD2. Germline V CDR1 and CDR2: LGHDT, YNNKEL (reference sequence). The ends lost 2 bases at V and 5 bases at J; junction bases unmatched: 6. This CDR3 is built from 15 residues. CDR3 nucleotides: TGTGCCAGCAGCCAAAGCGCGGGGGGGCGGGAGACCCAGTACTTC. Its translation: CASSQSAGGRETQYF.

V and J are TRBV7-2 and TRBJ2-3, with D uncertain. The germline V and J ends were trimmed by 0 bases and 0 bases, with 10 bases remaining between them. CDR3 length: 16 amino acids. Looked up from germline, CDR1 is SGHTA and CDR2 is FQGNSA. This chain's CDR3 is CASSLASGLSTDTQYF. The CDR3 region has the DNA TGTGCCAGCAGCTTAGCGTCAGGCCTGAGCACAGATACGCAGTATTTT.

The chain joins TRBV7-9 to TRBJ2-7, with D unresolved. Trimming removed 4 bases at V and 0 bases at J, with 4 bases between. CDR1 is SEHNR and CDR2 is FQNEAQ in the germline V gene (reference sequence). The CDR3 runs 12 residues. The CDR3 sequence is CASSSISYEQYF. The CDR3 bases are TGTGCCAGCAGCTCCATCTCCTACGAGCAGTACTTC.

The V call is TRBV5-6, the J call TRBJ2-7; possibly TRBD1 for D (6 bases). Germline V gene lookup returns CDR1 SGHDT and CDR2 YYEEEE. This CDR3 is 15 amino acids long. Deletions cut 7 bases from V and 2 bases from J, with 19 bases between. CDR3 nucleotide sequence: TGTGCCAGCGCCAAATCCGGGACACCTACCTACGAGCAGTACGTC. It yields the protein CASAKSGTPTYEQYV.

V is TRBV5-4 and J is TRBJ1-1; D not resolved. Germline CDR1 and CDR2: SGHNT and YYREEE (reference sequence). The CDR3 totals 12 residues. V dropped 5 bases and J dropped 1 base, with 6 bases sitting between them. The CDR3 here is CASSAGNTEAFF. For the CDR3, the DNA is TGTGCCAGCAGTGCGGGGAACACTGAAGCTTTCTTT.

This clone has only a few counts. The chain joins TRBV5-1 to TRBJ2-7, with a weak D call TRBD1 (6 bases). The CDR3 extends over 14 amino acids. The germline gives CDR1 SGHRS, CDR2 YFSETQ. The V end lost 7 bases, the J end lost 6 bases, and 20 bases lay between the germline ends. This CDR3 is CASGQGFDSLEQYF. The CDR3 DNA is TGCGCCAGCGGGCAGGGGTTTGACTCCCTCGAGCAGTACTTC.

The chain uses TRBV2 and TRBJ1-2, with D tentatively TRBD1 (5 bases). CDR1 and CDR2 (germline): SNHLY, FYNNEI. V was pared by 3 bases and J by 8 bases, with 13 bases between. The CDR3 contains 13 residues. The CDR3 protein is CASSDGTGHGYTF. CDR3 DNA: TGTGCCAGCAGTGATGGAACAGGTCACGGCTACACCTTC.

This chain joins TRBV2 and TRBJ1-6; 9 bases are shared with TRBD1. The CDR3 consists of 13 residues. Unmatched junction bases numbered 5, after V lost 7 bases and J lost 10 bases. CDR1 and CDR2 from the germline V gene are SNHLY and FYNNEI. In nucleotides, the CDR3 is TGTGCCAGCACGGACAGGGGCTGGTCACCCCTCCACTTT. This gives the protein CASTDRGWSPLHF.

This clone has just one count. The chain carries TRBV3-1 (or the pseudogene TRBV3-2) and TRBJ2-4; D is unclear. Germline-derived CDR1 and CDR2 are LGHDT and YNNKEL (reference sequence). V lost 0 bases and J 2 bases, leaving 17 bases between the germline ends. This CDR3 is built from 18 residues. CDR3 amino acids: CASSQETRYRRSKNIQYF. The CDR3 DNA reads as TGTGCCAGCAGCCAAGAGACCAGGTACCGGCGTTCCAAAAACATTCAGTACTTC.

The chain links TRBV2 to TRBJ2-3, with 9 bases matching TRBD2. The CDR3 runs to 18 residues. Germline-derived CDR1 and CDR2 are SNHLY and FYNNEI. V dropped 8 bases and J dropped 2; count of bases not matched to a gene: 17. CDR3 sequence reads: CASESSGGSGGLTDTQYF. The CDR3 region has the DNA TGTGCCAGCGAGAGTAGTGGTGGTAGCGGGGGACTCACAGATACGCAGTATTTT.

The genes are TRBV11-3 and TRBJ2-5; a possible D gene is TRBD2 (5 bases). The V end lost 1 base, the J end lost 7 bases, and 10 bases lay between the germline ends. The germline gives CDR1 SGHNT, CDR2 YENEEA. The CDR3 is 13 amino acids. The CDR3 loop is CASSLGRRGTQYF. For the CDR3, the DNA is TGTGCCAGCAGCTTAGGGCGCCGGGGGACCCAGTACTTC.

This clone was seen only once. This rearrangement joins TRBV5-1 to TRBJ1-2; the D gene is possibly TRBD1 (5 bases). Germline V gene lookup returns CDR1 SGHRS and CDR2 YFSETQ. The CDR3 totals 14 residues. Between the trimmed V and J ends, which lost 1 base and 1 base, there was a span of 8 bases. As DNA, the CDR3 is TGCGCCAGCAGCTTGACGACAGATAACTATGGCTACACCTTC. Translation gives CASSLTTDNYGYTF. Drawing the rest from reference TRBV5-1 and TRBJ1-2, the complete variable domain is KAGVTQTPRYLIKTRGQQVTLSCSPISGHRSVSWYQQTPGQGLQFLFEYFSETQRNKGNFPGRFSGRQFSNSRSEMNVSTLELGDSALYLCASSLTTDNYGYTFGSGTRLTVV.

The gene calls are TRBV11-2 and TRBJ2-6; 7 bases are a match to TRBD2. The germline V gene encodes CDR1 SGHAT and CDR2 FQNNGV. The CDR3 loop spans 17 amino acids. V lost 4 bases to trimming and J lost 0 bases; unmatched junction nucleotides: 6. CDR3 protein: CASSSLGGSSGANVLTF. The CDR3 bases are TGTGCCAGCAGCTCCCTGGGGGGGAGCTCTGGGGCCAACGTCCTGACTTTC.

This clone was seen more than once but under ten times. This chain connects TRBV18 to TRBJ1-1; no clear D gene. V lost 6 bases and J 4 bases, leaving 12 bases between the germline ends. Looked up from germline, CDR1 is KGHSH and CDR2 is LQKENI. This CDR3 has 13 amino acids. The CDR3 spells CASSSARVTEAFF. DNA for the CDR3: TGTGCCAGCTCCTCAGCCCGGGTCACTGAAGCTTTCTTT.

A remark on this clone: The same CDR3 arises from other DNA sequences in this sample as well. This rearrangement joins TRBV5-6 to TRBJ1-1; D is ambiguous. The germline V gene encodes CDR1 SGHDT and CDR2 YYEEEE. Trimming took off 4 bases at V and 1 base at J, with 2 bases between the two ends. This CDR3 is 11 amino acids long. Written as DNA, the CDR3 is TGTGCCAGCAGCCGGAACACTGAAGCTTTCTTT. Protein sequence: CASSRNTEAFF.

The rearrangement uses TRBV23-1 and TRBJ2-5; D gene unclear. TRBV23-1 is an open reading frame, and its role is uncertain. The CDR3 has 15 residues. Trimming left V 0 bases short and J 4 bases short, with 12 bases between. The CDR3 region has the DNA TGCGCCAGCAGTCAATCATCCAACCCCGGAGAGACCCAGTACTTC. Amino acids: CASSQSSNPGETQYF.

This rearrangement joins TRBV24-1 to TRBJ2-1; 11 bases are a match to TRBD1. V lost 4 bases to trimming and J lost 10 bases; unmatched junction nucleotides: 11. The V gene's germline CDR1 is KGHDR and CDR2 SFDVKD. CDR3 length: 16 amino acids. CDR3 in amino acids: CATSDPTDRGRGEQFF. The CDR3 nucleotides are TGTGCCACCAGTGACCCGACGGACAGGGGGCGCGGAGAGCAGTTCTTC.

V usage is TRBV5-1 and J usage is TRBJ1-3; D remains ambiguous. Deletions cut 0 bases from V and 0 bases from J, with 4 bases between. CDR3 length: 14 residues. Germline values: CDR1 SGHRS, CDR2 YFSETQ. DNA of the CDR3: TGCGCCAGCAGCTTGGACGGCTCTGGAAACACCATATATTTT. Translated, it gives CASSLDGSGNTIYF.

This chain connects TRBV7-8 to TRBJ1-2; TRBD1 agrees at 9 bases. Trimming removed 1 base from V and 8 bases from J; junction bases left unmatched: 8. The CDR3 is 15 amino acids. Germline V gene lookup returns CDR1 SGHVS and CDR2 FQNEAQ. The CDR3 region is CASSLEAGTGSGYTF. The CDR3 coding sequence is TGTGCCAGCAGCTTAGAGGCTGGGACAGGGAGCGGCTACACCTTC. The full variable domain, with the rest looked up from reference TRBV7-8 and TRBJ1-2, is GAGVSQSPRYKVAKRGQDVALRCDPISGHVSLFWYQQALGQGPEFLTYFQNEAQLDKSGLPSDRFFAERPEGSVSTLKIQRTQQEDSAVYLCASSLEAGTGSGYTFGSGTRLTVV.